Presented here are 17 T cell receptor beta chains from one specimen sequenced in a study of blood T cells in healthy people across ages. The second PCR ran about 6 to 12 cycles with a sample-barcoded 5' primer and J-beta primers. TCRdb passed the 5' RACE reads through MiXCR, listing each CDR3 protein once. This repertoire shows about 970,000 distinct CDR3 sequences, roughly 51% found once; its top ten account for 20% to 25%. The sequenced sample was blood. Receptors were obtained from a woman aged 55-75 years in good health.

This clonotype was recorded a few times. This chain joins TRBV27 and TRBJ2-1; TRBD1 matches 7 bases. The germline gives CDR1 MNHEY, CDR2 SMNVEV (reference sequence). This CDR3 has 12 amino acids. Trimming took 6 bases from V and 9 from J; bases not matched to a gene: 5. CDR3 amino acids: CASSGTDPEQFF. CDR3 DNA: TGTGCCAGCAGCGGGACAGATCCTGAGCAGTTCTTC.

The gene calls are TRBV3-1 and TRBJ1-5; 9 bases are shared with TRBD1. J was trimmed by 10 bases and V by 4 bases; bases with no gene match: 14. CDR3 size: 16 residues. CDR1 is LGHDT, CDR2 YNNKEL, per germline (reference sequence). The CDR3 here is CASSPDFGTGKEPQHF. The CDR3 DNA reads as TGTGCCAGCAGCCCAGATTTTGGGACAGGGAAGGAACCCCAGCATTTT.

The genes are TRBV25-1 and TRBJ2-1, with 12 bases matching TRBD2. With V trimmed by 2 bases and J by 7 bases, 6 bases remained unmatched. The CDR3 consists of 16 residues. In germline, CDR1 is MGHDK, CDR2 SYGVNS. This chain's CDR3 is CASSEAGLAGFNEQFF. The CDR3, as DNA: TGTGCCAGCAGTGAAGCCGGACTAGCGGGATTTAATGAGCAGTTCTTC.

The genes are TRBV30 and TRBJ2-5, with D uncertain. The CDR3 is 12 amino acids. CDR1 is GTSNPN, CDR2 SVGIG, per germline (reference sequence). V dropped 4 bases and J dropped 7 bases, with 13 bases sitting between them. The CDR3 DNA reads TGTGCCTGGATGGGGAACATCGGGACCCAGTACTTC. Its protein product is CAWMGNIGTQYF. The full variable domain, in which reference TRBV30 and TRBJ2-5 provide the parts outside the CDR3, is SQTIHQWPATLVQPVGSPLSLECTVEGTSNPNLYWYRQAAGRGLQLLFYSVGIGQISSEVPQNLSASRPQDRQFILSSKKLLLSDSGFYLCAWMGNIGTQYFGPGTRLLVL.

The table lists this clonotype with many counts. V is TRBV6-6 and J is TRBJ2-7, with a weak D call TRBD1 (7 bases). CDR1 is MNHNY, CDR2 SVGAGI, per germline (reference sequence). This CDR3 has 11 residues. With 11 bases removed from V and 5 bases from J, the gap between germline ends came to 13 bases. The CDR3 spells CASQGGDEQYF. The CDR3 nucleotides read TGTGCCTCCCAGGGGGGTGACGAGCAGTACTTC.

The J gene is TRBJ2-7, the V gene TRBV5-1; D is perhaps TRBD1 (6 bases). Trimming cost V 7 bases and J 4 bases, with 9 bases left between them. The CDR3 covers 11 residues. CDR1 is SGHRS and CDR2 is YFSETQ in the germline V gene. Here the CDR3 reads CASRGQYEQYF. In DNA form, the CDR3 reads TGCGCCAGCCGTGGACAGTACGAGCAGTACTTC. The full variable domain, its missing parts supplied by reference TRBV5-1 and TRBJ2-7, is KAGVTQTPRYLIKTRGQQVTLSCSPISGHRSVSWYQQTPGQGLQFLFEYFSETQRNKGNFPGRFSGRQFSNSRSEMNVSTLELGDSALYLCASRGQYEQYFGPGTRLTVT.

The CDR3 region is CASSSTGDKTNEQFF. CDR3 coding DNA: TGCGCCAGCAGCTCGACAGGGGACAAAACCAATGAGCAGTTCTTC. The chain links TRBV5-1 to TRBJ2-1, with 8 bases matching TRBD1. Germline lookup yields CDR1 SGHRS and CDR2 YFSETQ. V lost 3 bases and J lost 6; bases outside the gene matches: 8. CDR3 length: 15 amino acids.

This chain links TRBV10-3 with TRBJ2-1, with D unclear. CDR1 and CDR2 (germline): ENHRY, SYGVKD. The CDR3 is 14 amino acids. V dropped 0 bases and J dropped 8 bases, with 11 bases sitting between them. Here the CDR3 reads CAISESGWLHEQFF. CDR3 bases: TGTGCCATCAGTGAGTCGGGCTGGCTCCATGAGCAGTTCTTC.

For this clonotype: A much larger clone lies a single base off, so this may be a read error. This CDR3 is CSAHEGSGTDTQYF. As DNA, the CDR3 is TGCAGCGCCCACGAGGGATCCGGCACAGATACGCAGTATTTT. The V gene is TRBV29-1, the J gene TRBJ2-3; a weak D match, TRBD2 (5 bases). Germline loops: CDR1 SQVTM, CDR2 ANQGSEA. V was shortened by 7 bases and J by 1 base, with 15 bases between the two germline ends. The CDR3 has 14 amino acids.

The chain couples TRBV7-2 to TRBJ2-1, with D hard to call. CDR3 length equals 14 residues. V was pared by 2 bases and J by 7 bases, with 12 bases between. Germline-derived CDR1 and CDR2 are SGHTA and FQGNSA. The CDR3 reads CASSLNYYVNEQFF. CDR3 DNA sequence: TGTGCCAGCAGCTTAAATTACTACGTAAATGAGCAGTTCTTC.

A note on this clonotype: The junction shows a germline mismatch at one end, possibly a read error. The rearrangement joins TRBV7-9 to TRBJ2-7; D may correspond to TRBD1 or TRBD2 (5 bases each). The end of the DNA is better explained by TRBJ2-4, so the J call may be wrong. This CDR3 comprises 16 residues. Germline CDR1 SEHNR, CDR2 FQNEAQ (reference sequence). The CDR3 DNA sequence: TGTGCCGGCAGCTCGGCGACGGGACCGTTGAGGAACATTCAGTACTTC. This gives the protein CAGSSATGPLRNIQYF.

This clonotype has more than one count but fewer than ten. The chain uses TRBV4-2 and TRBJ2-1; 9 bases align to TRBD2. Germline trimming cut 3 bases from V and 7 bases from J; bases unmatched to any gene: 13. Germline CDR1 reads LGHNA; CDR2 reads YNFKEQ. CDR3 length equals 17 residues. The CDR3 loop is CASSQSGRLAGRNEQFF. CDR3 bases: TGTGCCAGCAGCCAGTCGGGAAGGCTAGCGGGAAGGAATGAGCAGTTCTTC.

This chain connects TRBV5-1 to TRBJ2-6; D call uncertain. The CDR3 length is 17 residues. Germline CDR1 is SGHRS and CDR2 is YFSETQ. The germline V and J ends were trimmed by 3 bases and 0 bases, with 13 bases remaining between them. The CDR3 sequence: CASSSWSGNSGANVLTF. Here the CDR3 DNA reads TGCGCCAGCAGCTCCTGGAGTGGGAACTCTGGGGCCAACGTCCTGACTTTC.

The gene calls are TRBV29-1 and TRBJ2-7; D tentatively reads TRBD1 or TRBD2 (6 bases each). The J call may be in error: the DNA end matches TRBJ2-5 better. Germline CDR1 reads SQVTM; CDR2 reads ANQGSEA. The CDR3 covers 13 residues. The CDR3 DNA reads as TGCAGCGCTTCAGGGGACTGCAGGGAGACCCAGTACTTC. Residues: CSASGDCRETQYF.

The V call is TRBV14, the J call TRBJ2-1; 11 bases are shared with TRBD2. This CDR3 comprises 14 residues. From germline, CDR1 is SGHDN and CDR2 FVKESK. Trimming at V came to 4 bases and at J to 8 bases, leaving 4 bases not matched to a gene. The CDR3 region is CASSRTSGYHEQFF. Written as DNA, the CDR3 is TGTGCCAGCAGCCGGACTAGCGGGTATCATGAGCAGTTCTTC.

The chain links TRBV13 to TRBJ1-5; D is unresolved. V dropped 1 base and J dropped 6 bases, with 7 bases sitting between them. CDR1 PRHDT and CDR2 FYEKMQ come from the germline V gene (reference sequence). The CDR3 totals 13 residues. CDR3 bases: TGTGCCAGCAGCTTAGCGGGCATTCAGCCCCAGCATTTT. Translated, it gives CASSLAGIQPQHF.

This clonotype was found a few times. This chain links TRBV6-1 with TRBJ2-7, with TRBD2 as a possible D gene (6 bases). This CDR3 contains 15 residues. V gave up 2 bases and J gave up 2 bases, with 13 bases separating them. The germline V gene encodes CDR1 MNHNS and CDR2 SASEGT. CDR3 in DNA: TGTGCCAGCAGTGAATCCCTCGGGGGACCCTACGAGCAGTACTTC. It yields the protein CASSESLGGPYEQYF.